A selection of T cell receptor beta chains follows, all from one sample in a study of cytomegalovirus exposure and HLA in healthy donors. TCRdb keeps only in-frame clones here, not all; method: immunoSEQ multiplex PCR. The table lists roughly 84,000 clones, about 77% of them singletons. Sequencing used PBMCs. These receptors originate from a man aged 45 to 65 in good health and CMV-seronegative. Each CDR3 is given with its conserved first and last residue.

TRBV4-2	CASSQDARGSEKLFF
TRBV7-8	CASSLESSHQPQHF
TRBV27	CASSLAGGQETQYF
TRBV15	CATSRDLSVTGSYEQYF
TRBV5-8	CASSRLVSGDTDTQYF
TRBV27	CASKTGTGFTEAFF
TRBV6-8	CASIPVSYEQYF
TRBV7-9	CASSPQGAVTEAFF
TRBV11-2	CASSPDRFNEKLFF
TRBV13	CASSIRQGANSPLHF
TRBV5-1	CASSRSGTSGTTDTQYF
TRBV5-1	CASSRGWSGDTDTQYF
TRBV10-1	CAIFLLAGGIKETQYF
TRBV7-2	CASSSYLEQYF
TRBV4-1	CASSQPLVVRPGELFF
TRBV9	CASSVEANRGVGGYTF
TRBV7-9	CASSLETSAYNEQFF
TRBV7-2	CASSTTRGTLGEQYF
TRBV12-5	CASAGAVEAFF
TRBV6-1	CASSGTSGGFGLETQYF
TRBV30	CAWSIFTGQGVTATNEKLFF
TRBV7-9	CSSSRNEQFF
TRBV11-1	CASSQATGYRETQYF
TRBV6-5	CASSRGQGVTDTQYF
TRBV6-1	CASRDRGYTEAFF
TRBV25-1	CASSTSAGMNTEAFF
TRBV27	CASTSGTGVDEQYF
TRBV5-8	CASSFVTGSTDTQYF
TRBV7-9	CANPPEGATNEKLFF
TRBV28	CASSLKQYGYTF
TRBV5-1	CASSQTGENYGYTF
TRBV18	CASSPREVDGYTF
TRBV11-2	CASSLGRLSRSRGHEKLFF
TRBV4-3	CASSQDRDINQPQHF
TRBV11-1	CASSLSRGSLTQYF
TRBV10-1	CASSTDSQETQYF
TRBV5-5	CASSLWAPREGVPQHF
TRBV7-9	CASSSDAGYGYTF
TRBV11-2	CASSPQGNYGYTF
TRBV7-7	CASSQLASAPYNEQFF
TRBV19	CASRRTSAYGYTF
TRBV10-3	CAISETGGQGQPQHF